Included here is one TCR beta chain sequence, with context. Its antigen is not identified. The data originate from a study of read filtering for tumor transcriptome and immune sequencing. Across the study: The cohort had roughly 16 men and around 15 women aged about 45 to 80, mean about 66 years.

Findings of the study overall: In IR-seq, single-read clonotypes were around four fifths of clonotypes but around 3.2% of reads. The sorted CD138-negative fraction was a mixed bone marrow immune population, not purified T cells.

Molecular barcoded adaptors covering alpha/delta and beta/gamma chains were used on 400 to 450 ng RNA. TCRdb redid the calling of the reads with MiXCR, one entry per CDR3 protein. The sample carries about 24,000 distinct CDR3 sequences, approximately 23% recorded once. V dropped 5 bases and J dropped 5 bases, with 20 bases sitting between them. The CDR3 has 15 residues. Germline V gene data show CDR1 as GTSNPN and CDR2 as SVGIG (reference sequence). Specimen: a population of CD138-negative cells sorted from bone marrow. The sequence was obtained from a donor at least 40 years old with multiple myeloma. V and J are TRBV30 and TRBJ2-3; a possible D gene is TRBD2 (5 bases). This CDR3 is CAWSKRAGTRDTQYF. The CDR3 DNA sequence: TGTGCCTGGTCGAAAAGGGCGGGTACAAGAGATACGCAGTATTTT.